The 4 T cell receptor beta chains given below trace back to one sample, sequenced in a study of cytomegalovirus exposure and HLA in healthy donors. Both 60 Vbeta primers and 13 Jbeta primers went into the PCR. Method: immunoSEQ multiplex PCR; TCRdb's copy keeps in-frame clones and lacks some. The repertoire consists of 90,000 to 140,000 clones, with 65% to 85% occurring once and the leading ten covering about 5.3%. The sample consisted of PBMCs. These receptors were taken from a male donor in good health and CMV-seronegative.

This clone was counted between two and nine times. The genes are TRBV19 and TRBJ1-5; D uncertain. The CDR3 extends over 13 amino acids. CDR1 and CDR2 from the germline V gene are LNHDA and SQIVND (reference sequence). Between the trimmed V and J ends, which lost 6 bases and 4 bases, there was a span of 10 bases. CDR3 amino acids: CASRSGTNQPQHF. The CDR3, as DNA: TGTGCCAGTAGATCAGGTACGAATCAGCCCCAGCATTTT.

CDR3 residues: CASSLRLARPTDTQYF. CDR3 coding DNA: TGTGCCAGCTCACTCCGACTAGCGCGACCCACAGATACGCAGTATTTT. This chain links TRBV18 with TRBJ2-3; 8 bases line up with TRBD2. Germline lookup yields CDR1 KGHSH and CDR2 LQKENI. This CDR3 contains 16 residues. V was clipped by 4 bases and J by 2 bases; unmatched bases: 8.

The chain uses TRBV19 and TRBJ2-3, with a weak D call TRBD2 (5 bases). This CDR3 has 15 residues. V was shortened by 5 bases and J by 0 bases, with 12 bases between the two germline ends. The V gene's germline CDR1 is LNHDA and CDR2 SQIVND (reference sequence). Here the CDR3 reads CASSPFAGSTDTQYF. The CDR3 bases are TGTGCCAGTAGTCCTTTCGCGGGTAGCACAGATACGCAGTATTTT.

The J gene is TRBJ1-5, the V gene TRBV5-8; TRBD1 matches at 9 bases. The V and J ends lost 0 bases and 0 bases, in that order; junction bases with no gene match: 4. The CDR3 covers 17 residues. Per germline, CDR1 SGHTS and CDR2 YDEGEE. In nucleotides, the CDR3 is TGTGCCAGCAGCTTGGGGACAGGGGACTATAGCAATCAGCCCCAGCATTTT. Protein sequence: CASSLGTGDYSNQPQHF.